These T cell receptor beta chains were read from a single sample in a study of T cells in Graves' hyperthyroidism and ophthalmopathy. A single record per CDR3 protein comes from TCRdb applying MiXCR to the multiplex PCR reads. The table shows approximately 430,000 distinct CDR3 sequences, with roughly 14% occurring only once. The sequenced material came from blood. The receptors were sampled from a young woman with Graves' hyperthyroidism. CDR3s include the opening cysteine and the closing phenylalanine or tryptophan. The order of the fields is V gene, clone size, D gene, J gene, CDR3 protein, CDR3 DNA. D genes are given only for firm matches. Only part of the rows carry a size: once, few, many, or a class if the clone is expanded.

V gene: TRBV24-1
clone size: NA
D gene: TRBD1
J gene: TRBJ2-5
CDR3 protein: CATSDFSSGQEGETQYF
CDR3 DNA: TGTGCCACCAGTGATTTTAGCTCGGGACAGGAGGGAGAGACCCAGTACTTC

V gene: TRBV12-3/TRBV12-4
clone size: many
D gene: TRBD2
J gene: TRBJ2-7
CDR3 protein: CASSLAGSGRYLSYEQYF
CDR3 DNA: TGTGCCAGCAGTTTGGCTGGTAGCGGGAGGTACTTAAGCTACGAGCAGTACTTC

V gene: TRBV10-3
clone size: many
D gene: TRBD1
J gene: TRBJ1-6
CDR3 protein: CAIRAETGGILNSPLHF
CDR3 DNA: TGTGCCATCAGGGCTGAGACAGGGGGAATTCTTAATTCACCCCTCCACTTT

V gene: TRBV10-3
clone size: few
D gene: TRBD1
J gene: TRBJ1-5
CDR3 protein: CAISESGTGVGTQHF
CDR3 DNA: TGTGCCATCAGTGAGTCGGGGACAGGGGTTGGAACCCAGCATTTT

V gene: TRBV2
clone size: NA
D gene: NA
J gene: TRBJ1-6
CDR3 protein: CASSEVDGASYNSPLHF
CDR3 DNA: TGTGCCAGCAGTGAGGTAGATGGGGCGTCCTATAATTCACCCCTCCACTTT

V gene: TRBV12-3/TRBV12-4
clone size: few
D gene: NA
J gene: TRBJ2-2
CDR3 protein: CASSPPEGRVTGELFF
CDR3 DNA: TGTGCCAGCAGTCCCCCGGAGGGGAGAGTCACCGGGGAGCTGTTTTTT

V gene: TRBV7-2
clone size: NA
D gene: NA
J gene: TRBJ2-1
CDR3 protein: CASGLSPHNEQFF
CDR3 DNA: TGTGCCAGCGGCTTAAGCCCCCACAATGAGCAGTTCTTC

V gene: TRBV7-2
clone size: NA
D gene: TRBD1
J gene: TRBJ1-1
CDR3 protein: CASGLDGTGGHTEAFF
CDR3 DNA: TGTGCCAGCGGCTTAGACGGGACAGGGGGCCACACTGAAGCTTTCTTT

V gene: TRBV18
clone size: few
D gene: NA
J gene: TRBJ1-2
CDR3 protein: CASSPNTAGYGYTF
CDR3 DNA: TGTGCCAGCTCACCTAATACAGCGGGCTATGGCTACACCTTC

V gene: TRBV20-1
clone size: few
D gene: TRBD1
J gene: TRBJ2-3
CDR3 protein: CSARQGLGTDTQYF
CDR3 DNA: TGCAGTGCTCGACAGGGGTTGGGGACAGATACGCAGTATTTT

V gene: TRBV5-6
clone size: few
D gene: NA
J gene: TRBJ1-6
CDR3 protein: CASSPRTGAANSPLHF
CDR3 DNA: TGTGCCAGCAGCCCGCGGACTGGGGCGGCCAATTCACCCCTCCACTTT

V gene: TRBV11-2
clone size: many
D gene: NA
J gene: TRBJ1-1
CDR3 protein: CASSLDRWAGANTEAFF
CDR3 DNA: TGTGCCAGCAGCTTAGATAGGTGGGCAGGGGCGAACACTGAAGCTTTCTTT

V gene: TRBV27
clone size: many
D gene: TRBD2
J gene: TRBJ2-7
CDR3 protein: CASSSNSQSGGRYEQYF
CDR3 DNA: TGTGCCAGCAGTTCCAATAGCCAGAGCGGGGGGCGATACGAGCAGTACTTC

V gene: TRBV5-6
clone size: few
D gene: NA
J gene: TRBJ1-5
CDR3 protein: CASSRNLVPQPQHF
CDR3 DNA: TGTGCCAGCAGCCGCAACTTGGTCCCTCAGCCCCAGCATTTT

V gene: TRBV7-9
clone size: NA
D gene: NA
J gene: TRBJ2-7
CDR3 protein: CASTSGGDYEQYF
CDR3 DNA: TGTGCCAGCACCTCAGGGGGGGACTACGAGCAGTACTTC

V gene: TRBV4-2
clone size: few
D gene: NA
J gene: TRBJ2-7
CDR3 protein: CASSQDQTSSYEQYF
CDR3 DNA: TGTGCCAGCAGCCAAGATCAAACAAGCTCCTACGAGCAGTACTTC

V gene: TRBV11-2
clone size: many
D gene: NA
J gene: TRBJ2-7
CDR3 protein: CASSLGDPHGGYEQYF
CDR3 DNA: TGTGCCAGCAGCTTAGGGGACCCTCACGGGGGCTACGAGCAGTACTTC

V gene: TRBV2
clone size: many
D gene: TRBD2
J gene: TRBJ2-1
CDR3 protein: CASDAGVKYNEQFF
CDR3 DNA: TGTGCCAGCGACGCGGGGGTAAAGTACAATGAGCAGTTCTTC

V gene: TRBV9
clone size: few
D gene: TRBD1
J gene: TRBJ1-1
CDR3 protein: CASSPRTWTGMNTEAFF
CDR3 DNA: TGTGCCAGCAGCCCCAGAACGTGGACAGGGATGAACACTGAAGCTTTCTTT

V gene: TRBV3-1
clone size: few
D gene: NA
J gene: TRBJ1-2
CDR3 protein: CASSQDLFGTDGYTF
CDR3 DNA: TGTGCCAGCAGCCAAGATCTTTTCGGCACAGATGGCTACACCTTC

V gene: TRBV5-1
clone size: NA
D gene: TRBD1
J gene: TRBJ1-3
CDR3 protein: CAGSPDGAGGAFANTIYF
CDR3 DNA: TGTGCCGGCAGCCCGGATGGGGCAGGGGGCGCATTTGCGAACACCATATATTTT

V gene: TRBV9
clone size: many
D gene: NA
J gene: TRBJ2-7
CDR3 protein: CASSVGGVLIYEQYF
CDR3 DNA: TGTGCCAGCAGCGTAGGCGGGGTTTTAATCTACGAGCAGTACTTC

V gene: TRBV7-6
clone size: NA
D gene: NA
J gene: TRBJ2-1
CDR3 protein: CASSLVFGGNEQFF
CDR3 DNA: TGTGCCAGCAGCTTAGTATTTGGGGGTAATGAGCAGTTCTTC

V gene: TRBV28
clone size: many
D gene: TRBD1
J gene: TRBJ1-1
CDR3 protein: CASSKGGLGEAFF
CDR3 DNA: TGTGCCAGCAGCAAAGGGGGCTTGGGCGAAGCTTTCTTT

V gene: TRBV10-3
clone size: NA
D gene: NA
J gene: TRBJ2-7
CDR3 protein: CAISEQREQYF
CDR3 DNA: TGTGCCATCAGTGAGCAGCGCGAGCAGTACTTC

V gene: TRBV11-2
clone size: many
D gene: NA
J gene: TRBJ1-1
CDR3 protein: CASSLQPDEAFF
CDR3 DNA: TGTGCCAGCAGCTTACAACCGGATGAAGCTTTCTTT

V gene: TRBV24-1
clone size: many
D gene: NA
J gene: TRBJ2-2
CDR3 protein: CATSDFESRGELFF
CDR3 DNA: TGTGCCACCAGTGATTTCGAGTCCAGAGGGGAGCTGTTTTTT

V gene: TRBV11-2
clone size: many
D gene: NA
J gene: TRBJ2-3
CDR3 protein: CASSLFLGQIGATDTQYF
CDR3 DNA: TGTGCCAGCAGCTTATTCCTGGGTCAAATAGGAGCCACAGATACGCAGTATTTT

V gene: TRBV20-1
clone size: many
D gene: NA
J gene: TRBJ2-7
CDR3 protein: CSARVAQGQYF
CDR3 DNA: TGCAGTGCTAGAGTGGCGCAGGGGCAGTACTTC

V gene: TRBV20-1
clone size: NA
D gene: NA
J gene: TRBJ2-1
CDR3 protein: CSARDLRYNEQFF
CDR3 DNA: TGCAGTGCTAGAGATCTCAGGTACAATGAGCAGTTCTTC

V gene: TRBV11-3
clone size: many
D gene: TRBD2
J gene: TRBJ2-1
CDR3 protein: CASSPLAGWNEQFF
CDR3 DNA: TGTGCCAGCAGCCCCCTAGCGGGTTGGAATGAGCAGTTCTTC

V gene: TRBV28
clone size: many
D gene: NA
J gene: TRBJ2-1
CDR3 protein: CATRDADNEQFF
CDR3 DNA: TGTGCCACCAGGGACGCCGACAATGAGCAGTTCTTC

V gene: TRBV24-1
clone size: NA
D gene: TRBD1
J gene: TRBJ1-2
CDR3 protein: CATSGDSSRTSYGYTF
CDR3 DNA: TGTGCCACCAGTGGGGACAGCTCTCGGACCAGCTATGGCTACACCTTC

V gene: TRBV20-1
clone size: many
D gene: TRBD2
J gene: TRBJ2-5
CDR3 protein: CSARDLTSGRWETQYF
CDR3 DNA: TGCAGTGCTAGAGATTTAACTAGCGGCCGATGGGAGACCCAGTACTTC